The 8 T cell receptor beta chains given below trace back to one sample, sequenced in a study of cytomegalovirus exposure and HLA in healthy donors. Primers included in the PCR were 60 Vbeta and 13 Jbeta primers. Using immunoSEQ multiplex PCR, the repertoire was profiled, and TCRdb retains in-frame clones only, with some absent. The repertoire has roughly 170,000 clones, around 80% of them found once; the top ten carry roughly 4.7%. The source material was PBMCs. These receptors all come from a woman between 50 and 59 years old in good health and CMV-seropositive.

The chain joins TRBV5-5 to TRBJ2-5, with 9 nucleotides matching TRBD2. Germline V CDR1 and CDR2: SGHKS, YYEKEE (reference sequence). After removal of 3 bases from V and 5 bases from J, the junction contained 23 bases not matched to a gene. The CDR3 spans 20 residues. The CDR3: CASSSDRTSEPGLIRETQYF. For the CDR3, the DNA is TGTGCCAGCAGCTCCGATAGGACTAGCGAACCCGGTCTAATACGTGAGACCCAGTACTTC.

The rearrangement uses TRBV6-4 and TRBJ1-6; weak D call: TRBD1 (6 bases). Germline assignment: CDR1 MRHNA and CDR2 SNTAGT. The ends were cut back, 8 bases at V and 7 bases at J, with 15 bases in the middle. The CDR3 length is 14 residues. CDR3 loop: CASAAGGGNSPLHF. Written as DNA, the CDR3 is TGTGCCAGCGCCGCGGGGGGGGGCAATTCACCCCTCCACTTT.

V usage is TRBV7-9 and J usage is TRBJ1-1, with D perhaps TRBD1 (6 bases). The CDR3 sequence is 14 residues long. Germline CDR1 is SEHNR and CDR2 is FQNEAQ (reference sequence). Between the trimmed V and J ends, which lost 5 bases and 1 base, there was a span of 11 bases. The CDR3 nucleotides read TGTGCCAGCAGCCCACGGGGGGCGAACACTGAAGCTTTCTTT. Its translation: CASSPRGANTEAFF. Using reference TRBV7-9 and TRBJ1-1 for the parts outside the CDR3, the full variable domain is DTGVSQNPRHKITKRGQNVTFRCDPISEHNRLYWYRQTLGQGPEFLTYFQNEAQLEKSRLLSDRFSAERPKGSFSTLEIQRTEQGDSAMYLCASSPRGANTEAFFGQGTRLTVV.

The J gene is TRBJ1-4, the V gene TRBV29-1; maybe TRBD1 (5 bases). The V gene's germline CDR1 is SQVTM and CDR2 ANQGSEA. Trimming stripped 3 bases from V and 4 bases from J, with 12 bases between. This CDR3 is built from 14 residues. CDR3 nucleotides: TGCAGCGTTGAGGGGGGGGATAGTAATGAAAAACTGTTTTTT. This gives the protein CSVEGGDSNEKLFF.

This clone was counted between two and nine times. The V gene is TRBV7-2, the J gene TRBJ1-2; no clear D gene. Germline V gene sequence: CDR1 SGHTA, CDR2 FQGNSA. The CDR3 runs 11 residues. V shed 5 bases and J shed 6 bases, with 7 bases lying between them. This CDR3 reads CASSITDGYTF. The CDR3 nucleotides read TGTGCCAGCAGCATAACGGATGGCTACACCTTC.

The rearrangement uses TRBV7-2 and TRBJ2-5, with D maybe TRBD1 (6 bases). The V gene's germline CDR1 is SGHTA and CDR2 FQGNSA. This CDR3 region has 16 residues. V was shortened by 5 bases and J by 5 bases, with 21 bases between the two germline ends. CDR3 nucleotides: TGTGCCAGCAGCCAAACGAGGACAGTGACACGGGAGACCCAGTACTTC. Translation: CASSQTRTVTRETQYF. Supplemented by reference TRBV7-2 and TRBJ2-5, the full variable domain reads GAGVSQSPSNKVTEKGKDVELRCDPISGHTALYWYRQSLGQGLEFLIYFQGNSAPDKSGLPSDRFSAERTGGSVSTLTIQRTQQEDSAVYLCASSQTRTVTRETQYFGPGTRLLVL.

The CDR3 region is CAISESGGGYTF. The DNA of the CDR3 is TGTGCCATCAGTGAGTCGGGGGGTGGCTACACCTTC. The V and J genes are TRBV10-3 and TRBJ1-2; D is perhaps TRBD1 (5 bases). CDR1 ENHRY and CDR2 SYGVKD come from the germline V gene. Trimming took 0 bases from V and 7 from J, leaving 6 bases between them. The CDR3 is 12 residues long.

Comments on this clone: One junction end does not reproduce the germline sequence, and a read error may be involved. This chain joins TRBV7-7 and TRBJ2-1, with TRBD2 identical over 7 bases. CDR1 is SSHAT and CDR2 is FNYEAQ in the germline V gene (reference sequence). The CDR3 runs to 16 residues. The CDR3 loop reads CASSPVLAGVGNEQFF. As DNA, the CDR3 is TGTGCTAGCAGCCCAGTCTTGGCGGGAGTAGGCAATGAGCAGTTCTTC.